This T cell receptor (beta chain) was sequenced in a study of cytomegalovirus exposure and HLA in healthy donors. This clone has just a few counts. The study ran its PCR with 60 Vbeta and 13 Jbeta primers. Profiling relied on immunoSEQ multiplex PCR, and the TCRdb table lists in-frame clones only, not all of them. The sample carries 150,000 to 200,000 clones, around 85% recorded once. This receptor was taken from a man between 18 and 29 years old in good health and CMV-seronegative. What was sequenced was PBMCs.

Here the CDR3 reads CASSQGRDYTDTQYF. The CDR3 DNA sequence: TGCGCCAGCAGCCAAGGCCGGGACTACACAGATACGCAGTATTTT. The chain has TRBV4-3 and TRBJ2-3, with 7 nucleotides matching TRBD2. The germline gives CDR1 LGHNA, CDR2 YSLEER. The CDR3 consists of 15 residues. V shed 1 base and J 2 bases; nucleotides not matched to a gene: 3.